This T cell receptor beta chain was obtained from a study of T-cell memory formation after mild COVID-19. Turning to the study itself: Across donors, TCR clusters were largely donor specific.

One entry per CDR3 protein, called by TCRdb with MiXCR from the 5' RACE reads. The table includes more than 150,000 distinct CDR3 sequences, less than 20% detected once. Study results and caveats: CD4+ bias marked clones expanding day 15 to 37, unlike balanced contracting clones. Chiefly within CM and EM were the contracting CD4+ clones; CD8+ ones were within EMRA.

As concerns this clonotype: What it recognizes is unknown.

Trimming shortened V by 0 bases and J by 0 bases, and 8 bases separated the two germline ends. The CDR3 covers 15 residues. Germline CDR1 LGHNA, CDR2 YSLEER. Material: PBMCs or a T cell subset sorted from them (not recorded which). This rearrangement joins TRBV4-3 to TRBJ1-1, with D possibly TRBD1 on 5 matching bases. The clonotype comes from a young man who had mild COVID-19 (a few samples of this study predate the infection). Cell type and time point are not known. The CDR3 nucleotides read TGCGCCAGCAGCCAAGATCGGGGGGTGAACACTGAAGCTTTCTTT. Encoded protein: CASSQDRGVNTEAFF.